The T cell receptor beta chain under discussion was sequenced for a study of shared clonotypes between healthy human individuals. Naive CD8 cells comprised CD45RO-negative, CCR7-positively selected cells, excluding terminally differentiated effector memory CD45RA+ cells. This clone came up once. The antigen is not known. Profiled with immunoSEQ multiplex PCR; TCRdb holds only in-frame clones, not every one. The table has about 2.1 million clones, about 93% seen once. Study conclusions and caveats: The genetic and exposure-history diversity represented was limited by few donors.

CDR3 length: 17 amino acids. CDR1 and CDR2 (germline): MNHEY, SMNVEV (reference sequence). Trimming took off 3 bases at V and 2 bases at J, with 19 bases between the two ends. This TCR was sampled from a man younger than 35 in good health. Some clones in this sample may be carry-over from other donors' samples. What was sequenced was naive CD8+ T cells from PBMCs. J is TRBJ1-2 and V is TRBV27; D uncertain. The CDR3 DNA follows: TGTGCCAGCAGTTTCCAGCCAGAACCCCCTTTAAACTATGGCTACACCTTC. Translation: CASSFQPEPPLNYGYTF.